This entry lists 29 T cell receptor beta chains sequenced from one sample in a study of blood T cells in healthy people across ages. For the second PCR, which ran for about 6 to 11 cycles, a sample-barcoded 5' primer and a J-beta primer mix were used. TCRdb ran MiXCR on the 5' RACE reads and lists one entry per CDR3 protein. The sample has around 670,000 distinct CDR3 sequences; about 30% are singletons. Material for sequencing was blood. These receptors originate from a woman of 80 years or more in good health.

As DNA, the CDR3 is TGCGCCAGCAGCCAAGGCGGGGGCTGGGAGCAGTACTTC. This encodes CASSQGGGWEQYF. The chain has TRBV4-1 and TRBJ2-5; D is perhaps TRBD2 (7 bases). The V and J ends lost 1 base and 11 bases respectively, with 14 bases between them. Per germline, CDR1 MGHRA and CDR2 YSYEKL. This CDR3 is built from 13 residues.

V and J are TRBV21-1 and TRBJ2-2. TRBV21-1 is classified as a pseudogene. There are 17 residues in the CDR3. In nucleotides, the CDR3 is TGTGCCAGCAGCTACCGTTCTTTATCGGGGAACACCGGGGAGCTGTTTTTT. Amino acids: CASSYRSLSGNTGELFF.

As concerns this clonotype: A much larger clone is a single base away; this may be a read error. V usage is TRBV6-5 and J usage is TRBJ1-1; maybe TRBD1 (5 bases). The CDR3 is 13 amino acids. The germline V and J ends were trimmed by 5 bases and 6 bases, with 13 bases remaining between them. From germline, CDR1 is MNHEY and CDR2 SVGAGI. CDR3 amino acids: CASSTMLGPEAFF. DNA for the CDR3: TGTGCCAGCAGTACCATGTTGGGGCCTGAAGCTTTCTTT.

Regarding this clonotype: Being one base from a much bigger clone, this may be a read error. The chain couples TRBV6-1 to TRBJ2-1; D unresolved. Trimming stripped 2 bases from V and 3 bases from J, with 11 bases between. The length of the CDR3 is 15 residues. Germline lookup yields CDR1 MNHNS and CDR2 SASEGT. CDR3 in amino acids: CASSESAWGYNEQFF. The CDR3 DNA follows: TGTGCCAGCAGTGAATCAGCGTGGGGCTACAATGAGCAGTTCTTC.

About this clonotype: The germline gene is not matched at one end of the junction; a read error may be the cause. The chain joins TRBV5-1 to TRBJ2-5; D might be TRBD1 or TRBD2, each matching 5 bases. Germline loops: CDR1 SGHRS, CDR2 YFSETQ. This CDR3 contains 16 residues. Written as DNA, the CDR3 is TGCGCCAGTAGCTTGGGCCATGTTGGGGGTCGAGAGACCCAGTACTTC. This gives the protein CASSLGHVGGRETQYF.

The count of this clonotype is one. At one end the junction does not follow the germline gene, possibly because of a read error. The V gene is TRBV3-1, the J gene TRBJ2-2; TRBD1 might be the D (5 bases). Looked up from germline, CDR1 is LGHDT and CDR2 is YNNKEL (reference sequence). The CDR3 is made up of 14 amino acids. The DNA for the CDR3 is TGTGCCGGCAGCCAAGACAGGAACACCGGGGAGCTGTTTTTT. It codes for CAGSQDRNTGELFF.

Many counts were recorded for this clonotype. The genes are TRBV6-1 and TRBJ2-3; the D is unclear. Germline lookup yields CDR1 MNHNS and CDR2 SASEGT. The CDR3 has 14 residues. The ends were cut back, 6 bases at V and 2 bases at J, with 12 bases in the middle. The CDR3 bases are TGTGCCAGCAGCTCTGGGTCCTCCACAGATACGCAGTATTTT. Residues: CASSSGSSTDTQYF.

The chain joins TRBV29-1 to TRBJ1-1, with 10 bases fitting TRBD1. This CDR3 has 14 residues. V lost 6 bases to trimming and J lost 8 bases; unmatched junction nucleotides: 12. Germline V gene data show CDR1 as SQVTM and CDR2 as ANQGSEA. The CDR3 here is CSVEISGTGAEAFF. CDR3 bases: TGCAGCGTGGAAATTTCCGGGACAGGGGCCGAAGCTTTCTTT. Full variable domain (remainder filled in from reference TRBV29-1 and TRBJ1-1): SAVISQKPSRDICQRGTSLTIQCQVDSQVTMMFWYRQQPGQSLTLIATANQGSEATYESGFVIDKFPISRPNLTFSTLTVSNMSPEDSSIYLCSVEISGTGAEAFFGQGTRLTVV.

This clonotype was detected many times. A single base separates this from a much larger clone, so it may be a read error. This chain links TRBV7-2 with TRBJ2-5; TRBD2 matches at 9 bases. Germline loops: CDR1 SGHTA, CDR2 FQGNSA. V lost 5 bases, J lost 11 bases, and 15 bases stayed unmatched. The CDR3 has 15 amino acids. DNA of the CDR3: TGTGCCAGCAGCCCTATAGCGGGGGCGCCCGCTGAGCAGTACTTC. Amino acid sequence: CASSPIAGAPAEQYF.

This clonotype came up once. The chain uses TRBV7-2 and TRBJ2-5, with D maybe TRBD1 (7 bases). Germline CDR1 reads SGHTA; CDR2 reads FQGNSA. The CDR3 runs to 17 residues. The ends were cut back, 5 bases at V and 1 base at J, with 20 bases in the middle. CDR3 nucleotides: TGTGCCAGCAGCCTCGGAGGGGGCCCCCCGGGCCAAGAGACCCAGTACTTC. Amino acids: CASSLGGGPPGQETQYF. Together with reference TRBV7-2 and TRBJ2-5, the CDR3 gives the full variable domain: GAGVSQSPSNKVTEKGKDVELRCDPISGHTALYWYRQSLGQGLEFLIYFQGNSAPDKSGLPSDRFSAERTGGSVSTLTIQRTQQEDSAVYLCASSLGGGPPGQETQYFGPGTRLLVL.

On this clonotype itself: Since a much larger clone is just one base distant, this may be a read error. This sequence joins TRBV7-8 and TRBJ2-4; 9 bases line up with TRBD1. The J call is in doubt because the DNA end fits TRBJ2-7 better. From germline, CDR1 is SGHVS and CDR2 FQNEAQ. The CDR3 totals 15 residues. The CDR3 DNA sequence: TGTGCCAGCAGCCAGCCGGGACAGGGCTGTTACGAGCAGTACTTC. Its translation: CASSQPGQGCYEQYF.

Comment on this clonotype: A single base separates this from a much larger clone, so it may be a read error. This sequence joins TRBV15 and TRBJ2-1; 10 positions match TRBD1. J lost 8 bases, V lost 0 bases, and 4 bases had no gene match. Germline lookup yields CDR1 LNHNV and CDR2 YYDKDF (reference sequence). There are 15 residues in the CDR3. The CDR3 spells CATSRDRTGGDEQFF. The CDR3 coding sequence is TGTGCCACCAGCAGAGATAGGACAGGGGGGGATGAGCAGTTCTTC.

The chain links TRBV10-3 to TRBJ2-1; 11 bases are shared with TRBD2. The germline V gene encodes CDR1 ENHRY and CDR2 SYGVKD. The J segment lost 5 bases and the V segment lost 8 bases, leaving 2 bases of the junction unmatched. The CDR3 covers 13 residues. The CDR3 loop is CAIRLAGNNEQFF. DNA of the CDR3: TGTGCCATCCGACTAGCGGGGAACAATGAGCAGTTCTTC.

This clonotype was observed a few times. The V and J genes are TRBV6-2 or TRBV6-3 and TRBJ2-3; TRBD1 might be the D (6 bases). The CDR3 consists of 13 residues. Germline loops: CDR1 MNHEY, CDR2 SVGEGT. Trimming pared 7 bases from V and 2 bases from J, leaving 10 bases between. CDR3 in DNA: TGTGCCAGCAAGCCAGGGGACACAGATACGCAGTATTTT. Encoded protein: CASKPGDTDTQYF.

In this sample, this clonotype turned up many times. The chain employs TRBV20-1 and TRBJ2-3, with 7 bases that match TRBD1. Germline CDR1 DFQATT, CDR2 SNEGSKA (reference sequence). V shed 6 bases, J shed 3 bases, and the junction held 15 bases outside the gene matches. The length of the CDR3 is 16 residues. In DNA form, the CDR3 reads TGCAGTGCAGAGGATACCGGGACAGACTTGACAGATACGCAGTATTTT. It specifies CSAEDTGTDLTDTQYF.

This clonotype has only a few counts. This could be a read error, since a much larger clone is one nucleotide away. The chain is built from TRBV10-3 and TRBJ2-1, with D perhaps TRBD2 (6 bases). V gave up 6 bases and J gave up 10 bases, with 16 bases separating them. The CDR3 is made up of 13 amino acids. Germline assignment: CDR1 ENHRY and CDR2 SYGVKD. The CDR3 loop is CAIREGRYDEQFF. The CDR3 bases are TGTGCCATCAGGGAGGGGCGTTACGACGAGCAGTTCTTC.

This clonotype was detected many times. The chain recombines TRBV6-5 with TRBJ1-2; D is uncertain. This CDR3 is 14 amino acids long. Trimming took 6 bases from V and 5 from J, leaving 16 bases between them. Germline lookup yields CDR1 MNHEY and CDR2 SVGAGI. As DNA, the CDR3 is TGTGCCAGCAGCCTGGCGGGCAGCAATTATGGCTACACCTTC. Amino acids: CASSLAGSNYGYTF.

DNA of the CDR3: TGTGCCAGCAGCCGATTATTTCTCACCGGGGAGCTGTTTTTT. Translation: CASSRLFLTGELFF. The V gene is TRBV7-2, the J gene TRBJ2-2; D is unclear. This CDR3 has 14 residues. V lost 5 bases and J 4 bases, leaving 11 bases between the germline ends. The V gene's germline CDR1 is SGHTA and CDR2 FQGNSA.

As to this clonotype: One end of the junction does not line up with germline, which may come from a read error. The J gene is TRBJ2-7, the V gene TRBV5-6; D is unresolved. CDR3 size: 13 residues. The germline V gene encodes CDR1 SGHDT and CDR2 YYEEEE. The DNA for the CDR3 is TGTGCCAGCAGCTTGAAATTCGCCTCCGAGCAGTACTTT. This codes for CASSLKFASEQYF.

This clonotype has at least ten counts. This rearrangement joins TRBV6-6 to TRBJ2-5, with a weak D call TRBD1 (6 bases). Germline assignment: CDR1 MNHNY and CDR2 SVGAGI (reference sequence). The V gene lost 2 bases and the J gene lost 0 bases, with 13 bases spanning the gap. CDR3 length equals 16 residues. The CDR3 DNA sequence: TGTGCCAGCAGTTACCGGGACACCCTGTACCAAGAGACCCAGTACTTC. Translating gives CASSYRDTLYQETQYF.

This clonotype was observed a few times. The chain recombines TRBV11-2 with TRBJ2-1; D is tentatively TRBD1 or TRBD2 (5 bases each). CDR3 size: 14 residues. Trimming pared 3 bases from V and 5 bases from J, leaving 11 bases between. The germline V gene encodes CDR1 SGHAT and CDR2 FQNNGV. The CDR3 reads CASSFEGPHNEQFF. The CDR3 nucleotides are TGTGCCAGCAGCTTCGAGGGGCCCCACAATGAGCAGTTCTTC.

This clonotype was recorded at least ten times. The chain uses TRBV6-2 or TRBV6-3 and TRBJ2-1; weak D call: TRBD2 (6 bases). V dropped 0 bases and J dropped 0 bases, with 9 bases sitting between them. The CDR3 runs 16 residues. From germline, CDR1 is MNHEY and CDR2 SVGEGT. The CDR3 is CASSYSFGGSYNEQFF. CDR3 sequence (DNA): TGTGCCAGCAGTTACTCATTCGGGGGCTCCTACAATGAGCAGTTCTTC.

This clonotype was observed at least ten times. This chain uses TRBV4-1 with TRBJ2-5; TRBD1 agrees at 9 bases. CDR3 length equals 17 residues. J lost 1 base, V lost 3 bases, and 9 bases had no gene match. CDR1 and CDR2 (germline): MGHRA, YSYEKL. The CDR3 loop reads CASSQATGGSFQETQYF. The CDR3 DNA is TGCGCCAGCAGCCAGGCTACAGGGGGCAGCTTCCAAGAGACCCAGTACTTC.

Points on this clonotype: A much larger clone differs by one base, so this may be a read error. The rearrangement joins TRBV11-3 to TRBJ2-7; D remains unclear. V was trimmed by 2 bases and J by 7 bases, leaving 12 bases between them. Germline values: CDR1 SGHNT, CDR2 YENEEA. The CDR3 length is 13 residues. CDR3 nucleotides: TGTGCCAGCAGCTTAAGGCGGTCCCATGAGCAGTACTTC. It encodes CASSLRRSHEQYF.

The table lists this clonotype with many counts. The chain combines TRBV7-2 with TRBJ2-5; D possibly matches TRBD1 or TRBD2 (7 bases each). Germline values: CDR1 SGHTA, CDR2 FQGNSA. This CDR3 region has 15 residues. The V end was cut by 1 base, the J end by 4 bases, with 13 bases between. Written as DNA, the CDR3 is TGTGCCAGCAGCTTAGGGGTCAGGGGGGGAGAGACCCAGTACTTC. Translation: CASSLGVRGGETQYF.

Details on this clonotype: An end of the junction differs from the germline gene, which may be a read error. This chain's CDR3 is CATSRDGRGPATDAQYF. CDR3 DNA sequence: TGTGCCACCAGCAGAGATGGACGGGGACCAGCCACAGATGCGCAGTATTTT. The J gene is TRBJ2-3, the V gene TRBV15; D may correspond to TRBD1 or TRBD2 (5 bases each). CDR3 length equals 17 residues. Germline V gene lookup returns CDR1 LNHNV and CDR2 YYDKDF (reference sequence).

This clonotype showed up many times. The chain recombines TRBV5-1 with TRBJ1-1; TRBD1 might be the D (5 bases). Germline V gene lookup returns CDR1 SGHRS and CDR2 YFSETQ. This CDR3 contains 14 residues. The V gene lost 4 bases and the J gene lost 1 base, with 11 bases spanning the gap. CDR3 nucleotides: TGCGCCAGCAGCCAGATCGGGGGGAACACTGAAGCTTTCTTT. This encodes CASSQIGGNTEAFF.

This chain uses TRBV4-3 with TRBJ2-1; 8 nucleotides agree with TRBD1. The CDR3 consists of 14 residues. From germline, CDR1 is LGHNA and CDR2 YSLEER. The junction had 5 bases not matched to a gene; V was cut back by 4 bases and J by 6 bases. CDR3 nucleotide sequence: TGCGCCAGCAGCCTCCAAGACAGGGGCAATGAGCAGTTCTTC. This encodes CASSLQDRGNEQFF.

This clonotype was seen only once. A junction boundary mismatches the germline segment, possibly from a read error. The chain combines TRBV7-2 with TRBJ1-1; D is perhaps TRBD1 (5 bases). Germline V lookup: CDR1 SGHTA, CDR2 FQGNSA. This CDR3 contains 15 residues. Here the CDR3 DNA reads TGTGCCAGCAGCGTAGCGCTGGGGAGGGGCTTTGAAGCTTTCTTT. As protein: CASSVALGRGFEAFF.